This T cell receptor beta chain stems from a study of blood T cells in healthy people across ages. Primers used in a second PCR of roughly 6 to 12 cycles were a sample-barcoded 5' primer and a J-beta primer mix. One entry per CDR3 protein results from TCRdb running MiXCR on the 5' RACE reads. The sample includes over 950,000 distinct CDR3 sequences, 30% to 40% of them seen just once. In germline, CDR1 is SQVTM, CDR2 ANQGSEA. The CDR3 runs 15 residues. The ends were cut back, 4 bases at V and 4 bases at J, with 19 bases in the middle. This clonotype was seen just once. Ten milliliters of peripheral blood were drawn from each donor into EDTA-treated tubes.

The rearrangement joins TRBV29-1 to TRBJ1-1, with D maybe TRBD1 (5 bases). The TCR originated in a man younger than 30 in good health. Sample: blood. This CDR3 reads CSVARWAGLSTEAFF. CDR3 sequence (DNA): TGCAGCGTTGCCCGTTGGGCAGGGCTGTCCACTGAAGCTTTCTTT.